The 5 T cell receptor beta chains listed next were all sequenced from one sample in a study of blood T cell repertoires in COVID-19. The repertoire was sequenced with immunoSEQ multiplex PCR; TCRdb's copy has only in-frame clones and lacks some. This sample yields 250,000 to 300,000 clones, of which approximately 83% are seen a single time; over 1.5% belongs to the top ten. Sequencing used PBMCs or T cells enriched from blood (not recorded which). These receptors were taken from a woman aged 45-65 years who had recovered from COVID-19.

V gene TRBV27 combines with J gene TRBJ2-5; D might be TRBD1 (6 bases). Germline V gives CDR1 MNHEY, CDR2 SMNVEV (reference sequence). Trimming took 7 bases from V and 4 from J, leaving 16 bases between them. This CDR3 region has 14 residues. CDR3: CASKGFRGAETQYF. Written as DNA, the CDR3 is TGTGCCAGCAAGGGGTTCAGGGGCGCAGAGACCCAGTACTTC.

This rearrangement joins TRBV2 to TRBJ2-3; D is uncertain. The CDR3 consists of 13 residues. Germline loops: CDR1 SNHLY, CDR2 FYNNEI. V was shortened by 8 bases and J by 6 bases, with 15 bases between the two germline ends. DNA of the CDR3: TGTGCCAGCCACTCCTCGGTCGGGGATACGCAGTATTTT. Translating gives CASHSSVGDTQYF.

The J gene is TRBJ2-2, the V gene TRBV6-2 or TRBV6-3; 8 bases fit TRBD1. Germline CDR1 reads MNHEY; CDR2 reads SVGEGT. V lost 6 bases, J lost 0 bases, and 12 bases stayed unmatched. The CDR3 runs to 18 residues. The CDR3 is CASSDRWQGASNTGELFF. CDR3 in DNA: TGTGCCAGCAGCGACCGGTGGCAGGGGGCTTCGAACACCGGGGAGCTGTTTTTT.

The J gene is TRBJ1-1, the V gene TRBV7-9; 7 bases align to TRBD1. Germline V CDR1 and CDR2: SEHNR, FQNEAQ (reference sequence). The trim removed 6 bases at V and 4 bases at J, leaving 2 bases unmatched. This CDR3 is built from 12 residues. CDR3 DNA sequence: TGTGCCAGCAGGGGGACAGTCACTGAAGCTTTCTTT. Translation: CASRGTVTEAFF.

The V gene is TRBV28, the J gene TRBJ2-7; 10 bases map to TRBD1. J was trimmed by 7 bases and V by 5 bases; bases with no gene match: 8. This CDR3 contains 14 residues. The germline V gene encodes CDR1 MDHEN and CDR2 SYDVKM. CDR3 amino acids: CASSPGTGVGEQYF. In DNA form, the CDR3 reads TGTGCCAGCAGTCCCGGGACAGGGGTAGGGGAGCAGTACTTC. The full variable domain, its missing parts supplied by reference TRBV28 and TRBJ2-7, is DVKVTQSSRYLVKRTGEKVFLECVQDMDHENMFWYRQDPGLGLRLIYFSYDVKMKEKGDIPEGYSVSREKKERFSLILESASTNQTSMYLCASSPGTGVGEQYFGPGTRLTVT.